The 10 T cell receptor beta chains reported below all come from one sample, sequenced in a study of human T cells and chemical hapten exposure. Time point meaning: pre-sensitization, week 0. Specified treatment: therapeutic diphenylcyclopropenone sensitization with weekly scalp DPC. TCRdb fed the RACE reads into MiXCR, producing one record per CDR3 protein. The data show 95,000 to 150,000 distinct CDR3 sequences, approximately 15% seen once. The input for sequencing was whole blood, taken in connection with sensitization to the hapten diphenylcyclopropenone (DPC). The receptors were gathered from a woman under 30 with alopecia areata. Some clones in this sample may be carry-over from other donors' samples.

This clonotype was picked up a small number of times. At one end, the junction sequence differs from germline, possibly due to a read error. V is TRBV20-1 and J is TRBJ2-3, with D possibly matching TRBD1 (6 bases). The germline CDR1 and CDR2 sequences are DFQATT and SNEGSKA (reference sequence). This CDR3 has 13 amino acids. The chain's CDR3 is CSAPETGTDTQYF. The CDR3 bases are TGCAGTGCTCCAGAGACAGGCACGGATACGCAGTATTTT.

This chain joins TRBV5-6 and TRBJ1-3; D is possibly TRBD1 (5 bases). CDR3 length: 14 residues. CDR1 and CDR2 (germline): SGHDT, YYEEEE. V was shortened by 0 bases and J by 5 bases, with 9 bases between the two germline ends. CDR3 amino acids: CASSLVGDRNTIYF. DNA of the CDR3: TGTGCCAGCAGCTTGGTAGGGGACCGAAACACCATATATTTT.

This clonotype turned up a few times. The chain couples TRBV28 to TRBJ1-4; D gene uncertain. V was cut by 6 bases and J by 7 bases, with 9 bases left in between. Germline CDR1 is MDHEN and CDR2 is SYDVKM. The CDR3 is 12 amino acids. The CDR3 bases are TGTGCCAGCAGATCAGATGGTGAAAAACTGTTTTTT. It specifies CASRSDGEKLFF.

The V gene is TRBV6-2 or TRBV6-3, the J gene TRBJ2-1, with 10 bases that match TRBD2. The CDR3 consists of 14 residues. V lost 7 bases, J lost 7 bases, and 7 bases stayed unmatched. CDR1 and CDR2 from the germline V gene are MNHEY and SVGEGT. The CDR3 loop is CASNPGLAKNEQFF. The DNA for the CDR3 is TGTGCCAGCAATCCGGGACTAGCGAAGAATGAGCAGTTCTTC.

This clonotype was counted ten times or more. One junction end does not reproduce the germline sequence, and a read error may be involved. This chain links TRBV2 with TRBJ1-1; D is undetermined. The CDR3 is made up of 11 amino acids. CDR1 is SNHLY, CDR2 FYNNEI, per germline. Written as DNA, the CDR3 is TGCGCCAGCAGTGAGAACACTGAAGCTTTCTTT. It encodes CASSENTEAFF.

This clonotype was seen at least ten times. V usage is TRBV11-2 and J usage is TRBJ2-2; the match to TRBD1 covers 7 bases. The CDR3 totals 14 residues. Germline-derived CDR1 and CDR2 are SGHAT and FQNNGV. J was trimmed by 3 bases and V by 5 bases; bases with no gene match: 3. Here the CDR3 reads CASSRGQHTGELFF. The CDR3 DNA reads as TGTGCCAGCAGCAGGGGGCAGCACACCGGGGAGCTGTTTTTT.

Of note for this clonotype: This could be a read error, since a much larger clone is one nucleotide away. This chain links TRBV6-2 or TRBV6-3 with TRBJ2-3, with no clear D. The CDR3 extends over 12 amino acids. CDR1 is MNHEY and CDR2 is SVGEGT in the germline V gene. Trimming took 0 bases from V and 5 from J, leaving 3 bases between them. The CDR3 DNA follows: TGTGCCAGCAGTTACTCAGGAGATACGCAGTATTTT. Translated, it gives CASSYSGDTQYF.

The chain employs TRBV5-1 and TRBJ2-3, with 7 bases that match TRBD2. Germline CDR1 is SGHRS and CDR2 is YFSETQ. The J segment lost 0 bases and the V segment lost 2 bases, leaving 0 bases of the junction unmatched. The CDR3 has 14 residues. The CDR3 sequence: CASSLAGSTDTQYF. DNA of the CDR3: TGCGCCAGCAGCTTAGCGGGGAGCACAGATACGCAGTATTTT.

This chain uses TRBV7-8 with TRBJ2-2; a possible D gene is TRBD2 (5 bases). V lost 1 base to trimming and J lost 2 bases, with 11 bases between them. CDR1 is SGHVS, CDR2 FQNEAQ, per germline. The CDR3 covers 16 residues. The CDR3 region is CASSLVVTTNTGELFF. The CDR3 region has the DNA TGTGCCAGCAGCTTAGTTGTGACTACCAACACCGGGGAGCTGTTTTTT.

This clonotype was picked up many times. As DNA, the CDR3 is TGTGCCAGCAGCTTACACTCCTACGAGCAGTACTTC. It is translated as CASSLHSYEQYF. The V and J genes are TRBV6-6 and TRBJ2-7; unclear D gene. The germline gives CDR1 MNHNY, CDR2 SVGAGI (reference sequence). The germline V and J ends were trimmed by 6 bases and 0 bases, with 6 bases remaining between them. The CDR3 sequence is 12 residues long.